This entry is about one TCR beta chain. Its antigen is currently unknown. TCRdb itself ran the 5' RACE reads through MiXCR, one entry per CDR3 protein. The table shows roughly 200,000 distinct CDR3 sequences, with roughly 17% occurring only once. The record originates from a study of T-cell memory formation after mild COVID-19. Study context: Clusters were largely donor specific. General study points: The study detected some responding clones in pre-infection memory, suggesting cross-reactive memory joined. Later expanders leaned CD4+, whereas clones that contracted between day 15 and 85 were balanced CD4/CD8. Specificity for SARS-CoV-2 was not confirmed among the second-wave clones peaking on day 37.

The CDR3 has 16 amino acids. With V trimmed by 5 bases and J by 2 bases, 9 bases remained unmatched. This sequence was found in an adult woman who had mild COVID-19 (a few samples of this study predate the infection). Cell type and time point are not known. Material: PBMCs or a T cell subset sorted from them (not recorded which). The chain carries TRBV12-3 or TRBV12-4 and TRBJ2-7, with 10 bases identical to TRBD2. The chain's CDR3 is CASSLLPGLATYEQYF. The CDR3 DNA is TGTGCCAGCAGTCTTCTTCCGGGACTAGCGACCTACGAGCAGTACTTC.